This is a list of T cell receptor beta chains from one sample in a study of long-term antiretroviral therapy in people with HIV. TCRdb's table, derived via immunoSEQ multiplex PCR, lists solely in-frame clones and lacks some. This table has 30,000 to 40,000 clones, 65% to 90% appearing once. The sample consisted of unsorted PBMCs, taken 1.5 years after starting antiretroviral therapy. These receptors all come from a man between 18 and 35 years old with HIV. Each CDR3 is given with its conserved first and last residue. The D gene is left open where the match is weak. Expanded clones get a size class; other rows say once, few or many, or leave the size out.

j_call v_call clone_size d_call cdr3_aa cdr3_nt
TRBJ2-2 TRBV4-3 - - CASSQDPGDKNTGELFF TGCGCCAGCAGCCAAGATCCTGGGGACAAAAACACCGGGGAGCTGTTTTTT
TRBJ2-3 TRBV5-1 - - CASSLQASSSTDTQYF TGCGCCAGCAGCTTGCAAGCCAGTTCCAGCACAGATACGCAGTATTTT
TRBJ1-3 TRBV19 - - CASTPSTGTEDTIYF TGTGCCAGTACCCCATCAACAGGGACTGAGGACACCATATATTTT
TRBJ1-4 TRBV6-5 - - CASSWQKPPTNEKLFF TGTGCCAGCAGTTGGCAAAAGCCGCCAACTAATGAAAAACTGTTTTTT
TRBJ2-7 TRBV27 - TRBD1 CASSFYPGQAKLDYEQYF TGTGCCAGCAGTTTTTACCCGGGACAGGCGAAACTCGACTACGAGCAGTACTTC
TRBJ2-3 TRBV18 - - CASSSSRQESTDTQYF TGTGCCAGCTCATCGAGCCGACAGGAAAGCACAGATACGCAGTATTTT
TRBJ1-2 TRBV10-3 - - CAISESGKGPRLGGYTF TGTGCCATCAGTGAGTCGGGAAAGGGACCGCGGCTCGGGGGCTACACCTTC
TRBJ1-4 TRBV2 - TRBD1 CASTRQGAGEKLFF TGTGCCAGCACCCGACAGGGGGCAGGGGAAAAACTGTTTTTT
TRBJ2-7 TRBV28 - - CASSSPGHQWDEQYF TGTGCCAGCAGCAGCCCGGGACACCAATGGGACGAGCAGTACTTC
TRBJ2-1 TRBV7-7 - TRBD2 CASSQTSGSGNEQFF TGTGCTAGCAGTCAGACTAGCGGGAGTGGCAATGAGCAGTTCTTC
TRBJ2-2 TRBV19 - - CASSMGELFF TGTGCCAGTAGTATGGGGGAGCTGTTTTTT
TRBJ2-1 TRBV5-1 - - CASSLGAPEGEQFF TGCGCCAGCAGCTTGGGGGCCCCGGAGGGGGAGCAGTTCTTC
TRBJ1-1 TRBV6-5 - - CASSYSGIPEAFF TGTGCCAGCAGTTACTCTGGCATCCCTGAAGCTTTCTTT
TRBJ2-2 TRBV7-6 - - CASRRTKGRTNTGELFF TGTGCCAGCAGGCGTACCAAAGGGAGAACGAACACCGGGGAGCTGTTTTTT
TRBJ2-1 TRBV19 - TRBD2 CASSIDPPGLANNEQFF TGTGCCAGTAGTATAGACCCACCGGGACTAGCGAACAATGAGCAGTTCTTC
TRBJ1-2 TRBV30 - - CAWSVLDLGGYTF TGTGCCTGGAGTGTATTGGACTTAGGGGGCTACACCTTC
TRBJ2-1 TRBV5-6 - - CASSLGGYNEQFF TGTGCCAGCAGCTTGGGCGGATACAATGAGCAGTTCTTC
TRBJ1-4 TRBV28 - - CASSFGGVRNEKLFF TGTGCCAGCAGTTTCGGGGGGGTGAGAAATGAAAAACTGTTTTTT
TRBJ2-1 TRBV2 - - CASSGTAYNEQFF TGTGCCAGCAGTGGGACAGCCTACAATGAGCAGTTCTTC
TRBJ1-2 TRBV6-6 - TRBD1 CASSSVTGDGYTF TGTGCCAGCAGTTCGGTGACAGGGGACGGCTACACCTTC
TRBJ2-7 TRBV19 - TRBD1 CASSTRQGGEQYF TGTGCCAGTAGTACCCGACAGGGCGGCGAGCAGTACTTC
TRBJ2-7 TRBV12-5 - - CASGLDYDTAYEQYF TGTGCTAGTGGTTTGGATTATGACACCGCCTACGAGCAGTACTTC
TRBJ2-1 TRBV19 - - CASSITLGWDEQFF TGTGCCAGTAGTATTACCCTAGGCTGGGATGAGCAGTTCTTC
TRBJ2-7 TRBV27 once TRBD1 CASSLLDRAVDEQYF TGTGCCAGCAGTTTACTCGACAGGGCCGTAGACGAGCAGTACTTC
TRBJ2-2 TRBV7-9 - - CASSQGASTTGELFF TGTGCCAGCAGCCAAGGGGCTTCTACCACCGGGGAGCTGTTTTTT
TRBJ1-4 TRBV25-1 - TRBD1 CASSGTRGPSNEKLFF TGTGCCAGCAGTGGTACCAGGGGGCCTAGTAATGAAAAACTGTTTTTT
TRBJ2-1 TRBV28 once - CASSYSRVNEQFF TGTGCCAGCAGTTACTCCCGAGTCAATGAGCAGTTCTTC
TRBJ2-5 TRBV7-6 - - CASSLYGWETQYF TGTGCCAGCAGCTTATATGGTTGGGAGACCCAGTACTTC
TRBJ2-5 TRBV7-8 few TRBD2 CASSLVAGEGETQYF TGTGCCAGCAGCTTAGTGGCGGGAGAGGGCGAGACCCAGTACTTC
TRBJ2-1 TRBV7-4 - TRBD1 CASSDRQGHEQFF TGTGCCAGCAGCGATAGACAGGGTCATGAGCAGTTCTTC
TRBJ1-2 TRBV5-1 - TRBD1 CATSTGDRAHGYTF TGCGCCACTTCAACGGGCGACAGGGCCCATGGCTACACCTTC
TRBJ2-3 TRBV11-3 - - CASSLNTDTQYF TGTGCCAGCAGCTTGAACACAGATACGCAGTATTTT
TRBJ2-2 TRBV18 - - CASSPRGIVAEFTGELFF TGTGCCAGCTCACCTCGGGGGATTGTAGCGGAATTCACCGGGGAGCTGTTTTTT
TRBJ1-4 TRBV2 - - CASSVSWSGHISFATNEKLFF TGTGCCAGCAGTGTGTCCTGGTCCGGCCACATCTCTTTTGCAACTAATGAAAAACTGTTTTTT
TRBJ1-1 TRBV5-3 - TRBD1 CARSLRQGAPDTEAFF TGTGCCAGAAGCTTGAGACAGGGGGCCCCCGACACTGAAGCTTTCTTT
TRBJ2-5 TRBV5-1 - TRBD2 CASFSGRGETQYF TGCGCCAGCTTCAGCGGGAGAGGAGAGACCCAGTACTTC
TRBJ1-2 TRBV28 few TRBD1 CASSLTGGVGYTF TGTGCCAGCAGTCTAACAGGGGGTGTTGGCTACACCTTC
TRBJ2-1 TRBV14 - - CASSQDRTFLNEQFF TGTGCCAGCAGCCAAGATCGGACATTTCTTAATGAGCAGTTCTTC
TRBJ2-2 TRBV28 - - CASRLPTGNTGELFF TGTGCCAGCAGACTCCCCACAGGGAACACCGGGGAGCTGTTTTTT
TRBJ2-1 TRBV7-9 - TRBD2 CAEREEAYNEQFF TGTGCCGAACGGGAGGAAGCCTACAATGAGCAGTTCTTC
TRBJ2-3 TRBV28 - TRBD2 CASSMPQTSGKGDTQYF TGTGCCAGCAGTATGCCCCAGACTAGCGGGAAAGGAGATACGCAGTATTTT
TRBJ2-4 TRBV5-6 - - CASSLVQGGIQYF TGTGCCAGCAGCTTGGTTCAGGGGGGCATTCAGTACTTC
TRBJ1-1 TRBV5-5 - - CASSLERSNTEAFF TGTGCCAGCAGCTTGGAGCGGTCGAACACTGAAGCTTTCTTT
TRBJ1-2 TRBV9 - - CASSLTGLGYTF TGTGCCAGCAGCTTGACAGGTCTAGGCTACACCTTC
TRBJ2-1 TRBV7-2 medium-sized - CASSLNDEQFF TGTGCCAGCAGCTTAAACGATGAGCAGTTCTTC
TRBJ2-3 TRBV19 few - CASLQTLTDTQYF TGTGCCAGTCTCCAGACCCTCACAGATACGCAGTATTTT
TRBJ2-2 TRBV5-1 - - CASSLALGDTGELFF TGCGCCAGCAGCTTGGCCCTAGGGGACACCGGGGAGCTGTTTTTT
TRBJ1-5 TRBV19 - - CASRWGQISNQPQHF TGTGCCAGTAGATGGGGGCAGATTAGCAATCAGCCCCAGCATTTT
TRBJ2-1 TRBV14 - TRBD2 CASSQVGGVNSYNEQFF TGTGCCAGCAGCCAGGTCGGGGGGGTAAACTCCTACAATGAGCAGTTCTTC
TRBJ2-3 TRBV6-6 - - CASSYGGVDTQYF TGTGCCAGCAGTTACGGGGGCGTAGATACGCAGTATTTT